This is a list of T cell receptor beta chains from one sample in a study of blood T cell repertoires in COVID-19. Clones were sequenced by immunoSEQ multiplex PCR, and TCRdb holds only the in-frame ones, with some missing. The sample yields 110,000 to 150,000 clones, about 76% seen once. Material for sequencing was peripheral blood. These receptors all come from a woman in her 70s with COVID-19, enrolled during active disease. Both conserved end residues are part of each CDR3.

TRBV5-1	TRBJ1-5	CASSLGQGANQPQHF
TRBV7-2	TRBJ2-1	CASSFPSSGGNSYNEQFF
TRBV3-1/TRBV3-2	TRBJ1-1	CASSQLEGGTEAFF
TRBV10-1	TRBJ1-4	CASSGDSRRRDNEKLFF
TRBV30	TRBJ1-6	CAWSQTEDSPLHF
TRBV19	TRBJ2-5	CASSNYEGAETQYF
TRBV6-5	TRBJ2-2	CASSYRDTGELFF
TRBV6-1	TRBJ2-1	CASSDAGGFSNEQFF
TRBV5-1	TRBJ2-5	CASSLAGARETQYF
TRBV11-2	TRBJ1-5	CASSLGGQMQPQHF
TRBV4-1	TRBJ2-7	CASSQDDRSSYEQYF
TRBV7-2	TRBJ2-1	CASSLGASGNNEQFF
TRBV7-9	TRBJ1-2	CASSLTPTNYGYTF
TRBV19	TRBJ2-5	CASTPGLRQGQETQYF
TRBV7-9	TRBJ1-6	CASSPGGQDGSPLHF
TRBV25-1	TRBJ2-2	CASSEWGEGTKNTGELFF